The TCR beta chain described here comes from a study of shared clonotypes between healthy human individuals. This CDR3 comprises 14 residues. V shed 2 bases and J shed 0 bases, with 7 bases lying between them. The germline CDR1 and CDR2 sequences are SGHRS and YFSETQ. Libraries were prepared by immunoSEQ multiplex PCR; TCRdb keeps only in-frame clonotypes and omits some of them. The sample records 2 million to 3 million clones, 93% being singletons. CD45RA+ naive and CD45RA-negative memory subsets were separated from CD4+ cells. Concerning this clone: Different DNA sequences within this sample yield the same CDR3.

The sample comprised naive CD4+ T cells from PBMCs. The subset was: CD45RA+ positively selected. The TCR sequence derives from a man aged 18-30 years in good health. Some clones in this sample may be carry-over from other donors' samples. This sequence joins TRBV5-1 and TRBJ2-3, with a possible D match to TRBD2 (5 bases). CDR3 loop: CASSFRDSTDTQYF. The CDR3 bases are TGCGCCAGCAGCTTCCGGGATAGCACAGATACGCAGTATTTT.